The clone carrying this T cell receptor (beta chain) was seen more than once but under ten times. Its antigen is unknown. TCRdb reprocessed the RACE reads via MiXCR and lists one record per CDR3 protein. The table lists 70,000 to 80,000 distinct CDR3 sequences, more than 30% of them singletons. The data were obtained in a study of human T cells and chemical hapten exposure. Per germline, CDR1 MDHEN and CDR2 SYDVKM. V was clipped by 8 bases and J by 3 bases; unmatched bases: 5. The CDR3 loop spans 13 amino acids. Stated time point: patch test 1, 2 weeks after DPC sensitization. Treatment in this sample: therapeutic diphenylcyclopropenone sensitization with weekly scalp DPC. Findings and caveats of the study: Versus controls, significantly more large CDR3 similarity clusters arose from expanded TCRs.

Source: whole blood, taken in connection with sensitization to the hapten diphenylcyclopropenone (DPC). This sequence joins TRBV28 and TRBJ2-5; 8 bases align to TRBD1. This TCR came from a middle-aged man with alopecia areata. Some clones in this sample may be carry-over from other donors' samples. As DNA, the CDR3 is TGTGCCAGCGCCCCGACAGGGGAAGAGACCCAGTACTTC. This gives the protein CASAPTGEETQYF.